This T cell receptor beta chain was found in a study of T cells in Graves' hyperthyroidism and ophthalmopathy. The TCR beta CDR3 regions underwent amplification using RNA transcripts as the source. An initial round of RT-PCR targeting the TCR CDR3 relied on the HTBI primer set. TCRdb called the multiplex PCR reads again in MiXCR, with one record for every CDR3 protein. The sample lists about 420,000 distinct CDR3 sequences, 15% to 18% occurring once. The V and J ends lost 5 bases and 5 bases respectively, with 11 bases between them. The CDR3 runs 13 residues. Germline V gene lookup returns CDR1 ENHRY and CDR2 SYGVKD.

The specimen sequenced was blood. This sequence originates from a woman younger than 35 with Graves' hyperthyroidism. V gene TRBV10-3 combines with J gene TRBJ2-3; weak D call: TRBD1 (6 bases). The CDR3 DNA reads as TGTGCCATCAGTTACAGGGAAGGAGATACGCAGTATTTT. Its protein product is CAISYREGDTQYF.